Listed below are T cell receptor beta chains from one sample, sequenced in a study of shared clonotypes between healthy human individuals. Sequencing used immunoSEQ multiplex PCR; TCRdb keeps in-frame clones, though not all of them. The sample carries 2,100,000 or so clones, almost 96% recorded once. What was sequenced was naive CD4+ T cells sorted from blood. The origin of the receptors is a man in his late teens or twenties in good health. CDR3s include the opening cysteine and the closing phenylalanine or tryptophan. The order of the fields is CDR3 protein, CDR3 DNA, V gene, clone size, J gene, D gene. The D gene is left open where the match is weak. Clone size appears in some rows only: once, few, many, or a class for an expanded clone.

CDR3aa: CASSPDRDSPLHF; CDR3nt: TGCGCCAGCAGCCCAGACAGGGATTCACCCCTCCACTTT; v_gene: TRBV5-1; abundance: .; j_gene: TRBJ1-6; d_gene: TRBD1
CDR3aa: CASSLFVTGGLDEQFF; CDR3nt: TGCGCCAGCAGCTTGTTCGTGACAGGGGGCTTGGATGAGCAGTTCTTC; v_gene: TRBV5-1; abundance: .; j_gene: TRBJ2-1; d_gene: TRBD1
CDR3aa: CASSEATGGSNEQFF; CDR3nt: TGTGCCAGCAGTGAAGCGACGGGGGGGTCTAATGAGCAGTTCTTC; v_gene: TRBV25-1; abundance: .; j_gene: TRBJ2-1; d_gene: TRBD2
CDR3aa: CASSYSPGDNEQFF; CDR3nt: TGTGCCAGCAGTTACTCCCCCGGGGACAATGAGCAGTTCTTC; v_gene: TRBV6-5; abundance: .; j_gene: TRBJ2-1; d_gene: .
CDR3aa: CARQGGAYEQYF; CDR3nt: TGTGCCCGACAGGGGGGGGCCTACGAGCAGTACTTC; v_gene: TRBV30; abundance: .; j_gene: TRBJ2-7; d_gene: TRBD1
CDR3aa: CAISEVVNTEAFF; CDR3nt: TGTGCCATCAGTGAAGTCGTGAACACTGAAGCTTTCTTT; v_gene: TRBV10-3; abundance: .; j_gene: TRBJ1-1; d_gene: .
CDR3aa: CASSHGQGVSTGELFF; CDR3nt: TGTGCCAGCAGTCATGGCCAGGGAGTGAGCACCGGGGAGCTGTTTTTT; v_gene: TRBV9; abundance: .; j_gene: TRBJ2-2; d_gene: .
CDR3aa: CASSLDRDHSPLHF; CDR3nt: TGTGCCAGCAGCTTAGACAGGGACCATTCACCCCTCCACTTT; v_gene: TRBV7-9; abundance: .; j_gene: TRBJ1-6; d_gene: .
CDR3aa: CASTTGTSGINEQYF; CDR3nt: TGTGCCAGCACTACCGGGACTAGCGGGATCAACGAGCAGTACTTC; v_gene: TRBV6-6; abundance: .; j_gene: TRBJ2-7; d_gene: TRBD2
CDR3aa: CASGGYAYEQYF; CDR3nt: TGTGCCTCGGGGGGGTATGCCTACGAGCAGTACTTC; v_gene: TRBV7-8; abundance: .; j_gene: TRBJ2-7; d_gene: TRBD2
CDR3aa: CASSLRSGGYGYTF; CDR3nt: TGCGCCAGCAGCCTCCGTTCAGGCGGTTATGGCTACACCTTC; v_gene: TRBV5-1; abundance: .; j_gene: TRBJ1-2; d_gene: .
CDR3aa: CASSLGGGPEETQYF; CDR3nt: TGTGCCAGCAGCTTAGGCGGGGGGCCCGAAGAGACCCAGTACTTC; v_gene: TRBV7-9; abundance: .; j_gene: TRBJ2-5; d_gene: TRBD2
CDR3aa: CAISTASYGYTF; CDR3nt: TGTGCCATCAGTACGGCAAGCTATGGCTACACCTTC; v_gene: TRBV10-3; abundance: once; j_gene: TRBJ1-2; d_gene: .
CDR3aa: CASTVVNIPGQGGETQYF; CDR3nt: TGTGCTAGTACCGTTGTCAATATCCCGGGACAGGGAGGGGAGACCCAGTACTTC; v_gene: TRBV12-5; abundance: .; j_gene: TRBJ2-5; d_gene: TRBD1
CDR3aa: CASQGSSKQYF; CDR3nt: TGTGCCAGCCAGGGGAGCAGCAAGCAGTACTTC; v_gene: TRBV6-5; abundance: .; j_gene: TRBJ2-7; d_gene: .
CDR3aa: CASSGILKGDNEQFF; CDR3nt: TGTGCCAGCAGTGGCATCTTAAAGGGGGACAATGAGCAGTTCTTC; v_gene: TRBV2; abundance: .; j_gene: TRBJ2-1; d_gene: .
CDR3aa: CASSHSGNTYEQYF; CDR3nt: TGTGCCAGTAGTCATAGCGGGAATACCTACGAGCAGTACTTC; v_gene: TRBV19; abundance: .; j_gene: TRBJ2-7; d_gene: TRBD2
CDR3aa: CASSPRTGEGDSPLHF; CDR3nt: TGTGCCAGCAGCCCCCGGACAGGGGAAGGCGATTCACCCCTCCACTTT; v_gene: TRBV5-5; abundance: many; j_gene: TRBJ1-6; d_gene: TRBD1
CDR3aa: CASSIADRGWTEAFF; CDR3nt: TGTGCCAGTAGTATAGCGGACAGGGGATGGACTGAAGCTTTCTTT; v_gene: TRBV19; abundance: .; j_gene: TRBJ1-1; d_gene: TRBD1
CDR3aa: CSPLDYNEQFF; CDR3nt: TGCAGCCCTTTAGACTACAATGAGCAGTTCTTC; v_gene: TRBV20-1; abundance: .; j_gene: TRBJ2-1; d_gene: .
CDR3aa: CASSYGTVQYF; CDR3nt: TGTGCCAGCAGTTACGGGACAGTGCAGTACTTC; v_gene: TRBV6-5; abundance: .; j_gene: TRBJ2-7; d_gene: TRBD1
CDR3aa: CACSLGGTGELFF; CDR3nt: TGTGCCTGCTCCCTTGGGGGAACCGGGGAGCTGTTTTTT; v_gene: TRBV30; abundance: .; j_gene: TRBJ2-2; d_gene: .
CDR3aa: CAWSVGQANQPQHF; CDR3nt: TGTGCCTGGAGTGTAGGACAGGCCAATCAGCCCCAGCATTTT; v_gene: TRBV30; abundance: .; j_gene: TRBJ1-5; d_gene: TRBD1
CDR3aa: CASNLEGQRTDTQYF; CDR3nt: TGTGCCAGCAACCTCGAGGGACAGCGCACAGATACGCAGTATTTT; v_gene: TRBV27; abundance: .; j_gene: TRBJ2-3; d_gene: TRBD1